The 5 T cell receptor beta chains below come from one sample, sequenced in a study of T-cell memory formation after mild COVID-19. Using its own MiXCR run on the 5' RACE reads, TCRdb lists one record per CDR3 protein. The table shows 560,000 or so distinct CDR3 sequences, with roughly 17% occurring only once. The sequenced material came from PBMCs or a T cell subset sorted from them (not recorded which). The source is an adult woman who had mild COVID-19 (a few samples of this study predate the infection). Cell type and time point are not known.

The rearrangement links TRBV5-1 to TRBJ1-3; no clear D. Germline CDR1 SGHRS, CDR2 YFSETQ. The V end lost 7 bases, the J end lost 0 bases, and 11 bases lay between the germline ends. The CDR3 is 14 amino acids. This CDR3 reads CASRVGHSGNTIYF. In nucleotides, the CDR3 is TGCGCCAGCCGGGTGGGCCACTCTGGAAACACCATATATTTT.

The CDR3 protein is CASSKSLTGREGNQPQHF. DNA for the CDR3: TGTGCCAGCAGCAAGAGCTTGACAGGGAGAGAAGGAAATCAGCCCCAGCATTTT. V and J are TRBV21-1 and TRBJ1-5; the table's D call TRBD1 went unverified against the DNA. TRBV21-1 is given as a pseudogene. This CDR3 spans 18 amino acids.

The chain combines TRBV15 with TRBJ2-1, with 10 bases lining up with TRBD2. The trim removed 0 bases at V and 8 bases at J, leaving 7 bases unmatched. The V gene's germline CDR1 is LNHNV and CDR2 YYDKDF (reference sequence). The CDR3 length is 16 residues. The CDR3 sequence: CATSRDLSSGRYEQFF. Written as DNA, the CDR3 is TGTGCCACCAGCAGAGATTTGAGTAGCGGGAGGTATGAGCAGTTCTTC.

This clonotype was recorded at least ten times. CDR3 nucleotides: TGCAGTGCTAGCCCCCCAGCGGGGGCGGCTGGGGCCAACGTCCTGACTTTC. Protein: CSASPPAGAAGANVLTF. This chain links TRBV20-1 with TRBJ2-6, with 8 bases that match TRBD2. The CDR3 length is 17 residues. The germline gives CDR1 DFQATT, CDR2 SNEGSKA (reference sequence). After removal of 3 bases from V and 2 bases from J, the junction contained 9 bases not matched to a gene.

This clonotype was counted many times. The chain combines TRBV12-3 or TRBV12-4 with TRBJ2-3; D is ambiguous. There are 14 residues in the CDR3. Trimming cost V 1 base and J 2 bases, with 7 bases left between them. CDR3 residues: CASSLGQATDTQYF. DNA of the CDR3: TGTGCCAGCAGTTTAGGACAAGCCACAGATACGCAGTATTTT.